This T cell receptor beta chain was identified in a study of T cell responses to AZD1222 COVID-19 vaccine. Study in general: The study pooled second doses at about 4 or about 12 weeks.

Regarding the study as a whole: Just six or seven AZD1222 recipients tested seropositive at baseline. Spike-specific TCR breadth and depth both grew after two AZD1222 doses. Regions left unmutated in variants are reportedly the target of nearly half of spike-specific TCRs.

The germline CDR1 and CDR2 sequences are MNHEY and SVGAGI. This CDR3 has 14 amino acids. The V and J ends lost 7 bases and 2 bases respectively, with 14 bases between them. Profiled with immunoSEQ multiplex PCR; TCRdb holds only in-frame clones, not every one. Of about 120,000 clones in the sample, around 88% were seen once. As concerns this clone: Its antigen remains unidentified.

This clonotype originated in an adult in good health. Sample: peripheral blood, taken on day 0 of AZD1222 vaccination. The chain uses TRBV6-5 and TRBJ1-2; D ambiguous. This CDR3 reads CASTGAAKNYGYTF. The DNA for the CDR3 is TGTGCCAGCACGGGAGCCGCGAAAAACTATGGCTACACCTTC.